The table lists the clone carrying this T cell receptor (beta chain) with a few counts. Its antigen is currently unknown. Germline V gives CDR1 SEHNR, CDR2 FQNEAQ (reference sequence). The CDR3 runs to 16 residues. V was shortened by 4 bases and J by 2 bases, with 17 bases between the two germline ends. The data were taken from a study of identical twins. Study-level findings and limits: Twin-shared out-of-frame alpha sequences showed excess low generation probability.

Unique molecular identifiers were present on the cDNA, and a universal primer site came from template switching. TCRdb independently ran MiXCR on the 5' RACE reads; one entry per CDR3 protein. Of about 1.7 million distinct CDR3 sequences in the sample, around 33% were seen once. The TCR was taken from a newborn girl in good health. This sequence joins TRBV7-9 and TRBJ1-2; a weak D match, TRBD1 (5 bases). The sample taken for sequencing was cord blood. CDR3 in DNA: TGTGCCAGCAGCTCCACCACAGGTTGGCGGAACTATGGCTACACCTTC. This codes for CASSSTTGWRNYGYTF.